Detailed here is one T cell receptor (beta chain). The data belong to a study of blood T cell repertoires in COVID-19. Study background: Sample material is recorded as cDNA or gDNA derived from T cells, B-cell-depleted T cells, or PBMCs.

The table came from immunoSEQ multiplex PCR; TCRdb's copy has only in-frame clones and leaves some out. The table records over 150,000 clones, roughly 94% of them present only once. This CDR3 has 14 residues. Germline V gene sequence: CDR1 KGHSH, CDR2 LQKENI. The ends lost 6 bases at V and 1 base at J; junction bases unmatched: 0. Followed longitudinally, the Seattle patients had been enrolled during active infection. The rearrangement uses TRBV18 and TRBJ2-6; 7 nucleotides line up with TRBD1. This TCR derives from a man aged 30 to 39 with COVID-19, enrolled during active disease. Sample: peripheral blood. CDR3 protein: CASSTGSGANVLTF. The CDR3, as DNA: TGTGCCAGCTCGACAGGGTCTGGGGCCAACGTCCTGACTTTC.